This T cell receptor (beta chain) emerged from a study of blood T cells in healthy people across ages. Overall study results and limits: Relative to aged donors, long-lived donors carried more naive CD4+ cells and displayed higher diversity.

Combining a sample-barcoded 5' primer with a J-beta primer mix, a second PCR ran for roughly 6 to 12 cycles. The study obtained at least 2.5 million CDR3-containing paired-end reads from every sample. Each CDR3 protein gets one entry after TCRdb re-called the 5' RACE reads with MiXCR. The data show about 1.6 million distinct CDR3 sequences, roughly a third seen once. V shed 5 bases, J shed 4 bases, and the junction held 13 bases outside the gene matches. CDR3 size: 17 residues. CDR1 and CDR2 (germline): LNHNV, YYDKDF (reference sequence). Only a few counts were recorded for this clonotype. Its antigen is not identified.

The V and J genes are TRBV15 and TRBJ2-1; 8 bases are a match to TRBD2. This receptor was obtained from a woman aged 25-40 years in good health. The sample taken for sequencing was blood. The CDR3 loop reads CATSAWSGSRGYNEQFF. The CDR3 region has the DNA TGTGCCACCAGCGCTTGGAGCGGGAGCCGCGGGTACAATGAGCAGTTCTTC.